The 7 T cell receptor beta chains below all came from one sample that was sequenced in a study of OX40 agonist ivuxolimab in advanced cancers. The assay was immunoSEQ multiplex PCR, and TCRdb's table has in-frame clones only and misses some. The sample lists 70,000 or so clones; approximately 80% were seen once. Source: CD4+ or CD8+ T cells sorted from blood, taken in a trial of the OX40 agonist ivuxolimab. These receptors originate from an adult with an advanced solid tumor such as melanoma, head and neck, liver or kidney cancer.

The chain has TRBV18 and TRBJ1-1; 11 nucleotides align to TRBD1. Germline-derived CDR1 and CDR2 are KGHSH and LQKENI. The CDR3 is made up of 14 amino acids. V lost 6 bases, J lost 5 bases, and 5 bases stayed unmatched. The CDR3 nucleotides are TGTGCCAGCTCCTTGGGGACAGGGGGTACTGAAGCTTTCTTT. Its translation: CASSLGTGGTEAFF.

Notes on this clone: This same CDR3 is encoded by further DNA sequences in the sample. V is TRBV7-2 and J is TRBJ2-5; 10 positions match TRBD1. Germline V lookup: CDR1 SGHTA, CDR2 FQGNSA. CDR3 length: 14 residues. V gave up 6 bases and J gave up 5 bases; unmatched junction bases: 6. Here the CDR3 DNA reads TGTGCCAGCAGTCGGGACAGGGGAGGGGAGACCCAGTACTTC. Protein: CASSRDRGGETQYF. Filled out from reference TRBV7-2 and TRBJ2-5, the complete variable domain reads GAGVSQSPSNKVTEKGKDVELRCDPISGHTALYWYRQSLGQGLEFLIYFQGNSAPDKSGLPSDRFSAERTGGSVSTLTIQRTQQEDSAVYLCASSRDRGGETQYFGPGTRLLVL.

V gene TRBV14 combines with J gene TRBJ2-1; D is perhaps TRBD2 (5 bases). V was pared by 4 bases and J by 13 bases, with 14 bases between. The CDR3 contains 12 residues. Germline assignment: CDR1 SGHDN and CDR2 FVKESK. The CDR3 loop is CASSRSELVQFF. DNA of the CDR3: TGTGCCAGCAGCCGAAGTGAACTAGTTCAGTTCTTC.

The genes are TRBV5-1 and TRBJ2-1; 7 bases match TRBD2. Germline assignment: CDR1 SGHRS and CDR2 YFSETQ. CDR3 length: 17 residues. The junction had 11 bases not matched to a gene; V was cut back by 4 bases and J by 1 base. The CDR3 is CASSQILAQYSYNEQFF. CDR3 coding DNA: TGCGCCAGCAGCCAGATACTAGCGCAATATTCCTACAATGAGCAGTTCTTC.

CDR3 sequence: CASLGTESYGYTF. CDR3 nucleotides: TGCGCCAGCTTGGGGACAGAGAGCTATGGCTACACCTTC. V usage is TRBV5-1 and J usage is TRBJ1-2, with TRBD1 identical over 7 bases. This CDR3 contains 13 residues. V lost 7 bases to trimming and J lost 4 bases; unmatched junction nucleotides: 7. Germline lookup yields CDR1 SGHRS and CDR2 YFSETQ. The full variable domain, its missing parts supplied by reference TRBV5-1 and TRBJ1-2, is KAGVTQTPRYLIKTRGQQVTLSCSPISGHRSVSWYQQTPGQGLQFLFEYFSETQRNKGNFPGRFSGRQFSNSRSEMNVSTLELGDSALYLCASLGTESYGYTFGSGTRLTVV.

The chain carries TRBV6-5 and TRBJ2-3; D is perhaps TRBD2 (6 bases). Germline V gene lookup returns CDR1 MNHEY and CDR2 SVGAGI. The CDR3 loop spans 16 amino acids. The V gene lost 2 bases and the J gene lost 2 bases, with 14 bases spanning the gap. This CDR3 reads CASSYLRAGNTDTQYF. For the CDR3, the DNA is TGTGCCAGCAGTTACCTCCGGGCGGGGAACACAGATACGCAGTATTTT.

The chain has TRBV10-3 and TRBJ1-3, with D hard to call. The CDR3 is 13 amino acids. V lost 4 bases to trimming and J lost 0 bases, with 4 bases between them. The germline gives CDR1 ENHRY, CDR2 SYGVKD. The CDR3 protein is CAISGDSGNTIYF. CDR3 DNA: TGTGCCATCAGTGGGGACTCTGGAAACACCATATATTTT.